This T cell receptor (beta chain) derives from a study of identifying expanded T cells in peripheral blood. The repertoire was sequenced with immunoSEQ multiplex PCR; TCRdb's copy has only in-frame clones and lacks some. The data show 90,000 to 100,000 clones, with over 75% seen just once and around 6% held by the top ten. This CDR3 contains 12 residues. The germline gives CDR1 SGHTA, CDR2 FQGTGA. With 6 bases removed from V and 4 bases from J, the gap between germline ends came to 9 bases. To note about this clone: Its target is not known.

Study conclusions and caveats: Differentially abundant clones: about 1.1 between replicates, 15 to 17 at around 14 days, less than 20 at four. Across healthy donors, higher total template counts meant significantly greater approximately 2-week count variance.

Healthy donors had no documented immune events, such as infections, while sampled. The sequencing input was blood. The rearrangement links TRBV7-3 to TRBJ2-5; no clear D. This TCR derives from a person aged 18 to 75 in good health. CDR3 DNA sequence: TGTGCCAGCAGTCTACCGGGAGAGACCCAGTACTTC. This translates into CASSLPGETQYF.